Only a few counts were recorded for the clone carrying this T cell receptor beta chain. Antigen: not known. The sequenced template was cDNA made from the entire isolated RNA. Using immunoSEQ multiplex PCR, the repertoire was profiled, and TCRdb retains in-frame clones only, with some absent. The sample includes 330,000 or so clones, around 19% of them seen just once. The data derive from a study of beta chain features in type 1 diabetes. Study results and caveats: More deletions and fewer insertions at VDJ junctions were found in patients with type 1 diabetes.

V trimming: 7 bases; J trimming: 6 bases; junction bases outside the gene matches: 9. This CDR3 spans 14 amino acids. The germline CDR1 and CDR2 sequences are LNHDA and SQIVND (reference sequence). The sample taken for sequencing was naive CD4+ T cells from blood. The chain joins TRBV19 to TRBJ2-7, with TRBD2 matching 10 bases. The receptor's source is a woman between 18 and 29 years old in good health. In DNA, the CDR3 is TGTGCCAGTAAGGCCCAAGCGGGGGGGCTCGAGCAGTACTTC. Its protein is CASKAQAGGLEQYF.